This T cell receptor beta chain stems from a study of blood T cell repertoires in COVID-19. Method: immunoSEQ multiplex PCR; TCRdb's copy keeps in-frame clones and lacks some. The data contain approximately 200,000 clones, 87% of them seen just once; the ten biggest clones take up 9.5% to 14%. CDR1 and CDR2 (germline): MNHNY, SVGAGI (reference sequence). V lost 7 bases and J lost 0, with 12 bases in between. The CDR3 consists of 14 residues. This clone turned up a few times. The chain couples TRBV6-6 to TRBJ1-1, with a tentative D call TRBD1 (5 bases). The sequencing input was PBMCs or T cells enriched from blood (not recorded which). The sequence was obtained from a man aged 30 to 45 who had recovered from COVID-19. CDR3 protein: CASTLDSMNTEAFF. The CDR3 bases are TGTGCCAGCACCTTAGACAGCATGAACACTGAAGCTTTCTTT.